Each of the 21 T cell receptor beta chains below was sequenced from the same sample in a study of OX40 agonist ivuxolimab in advanced cancers. Clones were sequenced by immunoSEQ multiplex PCR, and TCRdb holds only the in-frame ones, with some missing. The table lists some 99,000 clones, just under 85% of them singletons, with more than 1.4% in the top ten. Sequenced material: CD4+ or CD8+ T cells sorted from blood, taken in a trial of the OX40 agonist ivuxolimab. These receptors were collected from an adult with an advanced solid tumor such as melanoma, head and neck, liver or kidney cancer.

Only a few counts were recorded for this clone. This rearrangement joins TRBV10-3 to TRBJ1-1; D may be TRBD1 (5 bases). CDR3 size: 14 residues. V lost 2 bases, J lost 7 bases, and 14 bases lay in between. Looked up from germline, CDR1 is ENHRY and CDR2 is SYGVKD. The CDR3 protein is CAISEANRFSEAFF. CDR3 DNA: TGTGCCATCAGTGAGGCCAACAGGTTTAGTGAAGCTTTCTTT.

The chain recombines TRBV19 with TRBJ1-1; D is perhaps TRBD1 (5 bases). The CDR3 is 15 residues long. The germline V gene has CDR1 LNHDA and CDR2 SQIVND (reference sequence). Between the trimmed V and J ends, which lost 3 bases and 4 bases, there was a span of 15 bases. CDR3 loop: CASSIMGGEGTEAFF. The CDR3 bases are TGTGCCAGTAGTATCATGGGGGGTGAGGGCACTGAAGCTTTCTTT.

This clone was found once. This chain joins TRBV6-6 and TRBJ1-1; TRBD1 is a possible D gene (5 bases). This CDR3 comprises 13 residues. The ends were cut back, 7 bases at V and 5 bases at J, with 14 bases in the middle. Germline CDR1 and CDR2: MNHNY and SVGAGI (reference sequence). In DNA form, the CDR3 reads TGTGCCAGCATCCTGACAGTGGGAACTGAAGCTTTCTTT. This sequence encodes CASILTVGTEAFF.

The chain carries TRBV11-2 and TRBJ2-3, with TRBD2 matching over 8 bases. Germline loops: CDR1 SGHAT, CDR2 FQNNGV. Trimming cost V 6 bases and J 5 bases; bases outside gene matches: 10. CDR3 length: 15 residues. The DNA of the CDR3 is TGTGCCAGCAGTACCCCCGGGGGGGCCGAAGATACGCAGTATTTT. This translates into CASSTPGGAEDTQYF. The entire variable domain, with the rest obtained from reference TRBV11-2 and TRBJ2-3, is as follows: EAGVAQSPRYKIIEKRQSVAFWCNPISGHATLYWYQQILGQGPKLLIQFQNNGVVDDSQLPKDRFSAERLKGVDSTLKIQPAKLEDSAVYLCASSTPGGAEDTQYFGPGTRLTVL.

The chain joins TRBV7-2 to TRBJ2-7; 8 bases align to TRBD2. Germline loops: CDR1 SGHTA, CDR2 FQGNSA. Unmatched junction bases numbered 6, after V lost 2 bases and J lost 0 bases. CDR3 length equals 16 residues. CDR3 DNA: TGTGCCAGCAGCTTATCTGGGGCGGGAGGCTCCTACGAGCAGTACTTC. It encodes CASSLSGAGGSYEQYF.

This clone was counted a few times. The chain is built from TRBV7-2 and TRBJ1-6; 7 nucleotides agree with TRBD1. Trimming took 4 bases from V and 7 from J; bases not matched to a gene: 7. CDR1 is SGHTA and CDR2 is FQGNSA in the germline V gene. The CDR3 loop spans 15 amino acids. The CDR3 nucleotides read TGTGCCAGCAGCTGGAGGACAGGAGCAAATTCACCCCTCCACTTT. This encodes CASSWRTGANSPLHF.

V gene TRBV19 combines with J gene TRBJ2-1, with a possible D match to TRBD1 (6 bases). The CDR3 length is 15 residues. Trimming left V 3 bases short and J 8 bases short, with 17 bases between. Germline assignment: CDR1 LNHDA and CDR2 SQIVND (reference sequence). CDR3 amino acids: CASSIVGASRHEQFF. CDR3 bases: TGTGCCAGTAGTATCGTGGGGGCCTCCCGTCATGAGCAGTTCTTC. Variable domain in full (rest from reference TRBV19 and TRBJ2-1): DGGITQSPKYLFRKEGQNVTLSCEQNLNHDAMYWYRQDPGQGLRLIYYSQIVNDFQKGDIAEGYSVSREKKESFPLTVTSAQKNPTAFYLCASSIVGASRHEQFFGPGTRLTVL.

V is TRBV29-1 and J is TRBJ2-7; a weak D match, TRBD2 (7 bases). V lost 2 bases to trimming and J lost 2 bases, with 13 bases between them. The CDR3 contains 14 residues. Germline V gene lookup returns CDR1 SQVTM and CDR2 ANQGSEA. The CDR3 bases are TGCAGCGTTGAAATTGGGGGGGCGGCCTACGAGCAGTACTTC. Translation: CSVEIGGAAYEQYF.

This chain links TRBV7-2 with TRBJ1-5; the D gene is possibly TRBD1 (5 bases). The CDR3 consists of 16 residues. Germline CDR1 and CDR2: SGHTA and FQGNSA. Trimming left V 5 bases short and J 0 bases short, with 14 bases between. The CDR3 DNA is TGTGCCAGCAGCCTCGGGACTTCGTATAGCAATCAGCCCCAGCATTTT. Translating gives CASSLGTSYSNQPQHF.

The chain links TRBV27 to TRBJ1-5, with 7 nucleotides matching TRBD1. The germline CDR1 and CDR2 sequences are MNHEY and SMNVEV (reference sequence). The ends lost 3 bases at V and 1 base at J; junction bases unmatched: 6. This CDR3 is 16 amino acids long. CDR3 region: CASSFRGGGSNQPQHF. The CDR3, as DNA: TGTGCCAGCAGTTTCCGAGGGGGCGGAAGCAATCAGCCCCAGCATTTT.

The chain couples TRBV19 to TRBJ2-7; D might be TRBD1 or TRBD2, each matching 5 bases. The CDR3 runs 13 residues. V was trimmed by 7 bases and J by 7 bases, leaving 17 bases between them. Germline assignment: CDR1 LNHDA and CDR2 SQIVND (reference sequence). CDR3 DNA sequence: TGTGCCAGTACCGGGACGGGGACGGGGGAGCAGTACTTC. This translates into CASTGTGTGEQYF.

The chain is built from TRBV19 and TRBJ1-5, with TRBD1 identical over 7 bases. The CDR3 has 14 residues. The V gene's germline CDR1 is LNHDA and CDR2 SQIVND (reference sequence). V lost 4 bases and J lost 7; bases outside the gene matches: 7. The CDR3 reads CASSTTGVGQPQHF. The CDR3 DNA sequence: TGTGCCAGTAGTACCACAGGGGTGGGCCAGCCCCAGCATTTT.

The chain combines TRBV11-1 with TRBJ1-5; D gene unclear. This CDR3 is built from 13 residues. Trimming took off 1 base at V and 6 bases at J, with 7 bases between the two ends. Germline values: CDR1 SGHAT, CDR2 FQDESV (reference sequence). The CDR3 here is CASSLDGIQPQHF. CDR3 bases: TGTGCCAGCAGCTTAGATGGTATTCAGCCCCAGCATTTT.

A few counts support this clone. The chain has TRBV6-1 and TRBJ1-3; D gene ambiguous. CDR1 and CDR2 (germline): MNHNS, SASEGT. This CDR3 is built from 15 residues. Trimming stripped 5 bases from V and 3 bases from J, with 14 bases between. CDR3 residues: CASSINSENGNTIYF. The CDR3 DNA reads TGTGCCAGCAGTATCAACAGTGAAAATGGAAACACCATATATTTT.

This clone was seen a handful of times. V and J are TRBV7-8 and TRBJ1-5; D might be TRBD1 (6 bases). The CDR3 is 17 amino acids. The V and J ends lost 0 bases and 2 bases respectively, with 14 bases between them. Looked up from germline, CDR1 is SGHVS and CDR2 is FQNEAQ. The CDR3 here is CASSLAIGQRGNQPQHF. The CDR3 DNA follows: TGTGCCAGCAGCTTAGCTATCGGACAGAGGGGCAATCAGCCCCAGCATTTT.

The chain uses TRBV27 and TRBJ2-7; 8 positions agree with TRBD1. Germline CDR1 MNHEY, CDR2 SMNVEV (reference sequence). The CDR3 extends over 14 amino acids. Trimming took 6 bases from V and 0 from J; bases not matched to a gene: 4. For the CDR3, the DNA is TGTGCCAGCAGCCGGGACAGGAGCTCCTACGAGCAGTACTTC. Its protein is CASSRDRSSYEQYF.

The chain recombines TRBV4-3 with TRBJ2-3; D may be TRBD2 (5 bases). V gave up 3 bases and J gave up 6 bases, with 25 bases separating them. The germline gives CDR1 LGHNA, CDR2 YSLEER. This CDR3 comprises 18 residues. The CDR3: CASSQSHLTGGGSDTQYF. The CDR3 region has the DNA TGCGCCAGCAGCCAGTCCCATTTAACCGGCGGAGGTTCCGATACGCAGTATTTT.

V is TRBV29-1 and J is TRBJ1-3; D is undetermined. CDR1 is SQVTM, CDR2 ANQGSEA, per germline. This CDR3 spans 16 amino acids. V dropped 6 bases and J dropped 1 base, with 19 bases sitting between them. The chain's CDR3 is CSVLEGGSGSGNTIYF. The CDR3 nucleotides read TGCAGCGTCCTGGAGGGAGGATCCGGGTCTGGAAACACCATATATTTT.

The J gene is TRBJ2-3, the V gene TRBV7-2, with D possibly TRBD2 on 5 matching bases. Looked up from germline, CDR1 is SGHTA and CDR2 is FQGNSA. Trimming pared 0 bases from V and 6 bases from J, leaving 10 bases between. CDR3 size: 14 residues. CDR3 in DNA: TGTGCCAGCAGCTTAGCTGGTAGGGAGGATACGCAGTATTTT. Protein: CASSLAGREDTQYF.

The chain links TRBV9 to TRBJ2-2; 7 bases align to TRBD2. The V and J ends lost 6 bases and 5 bases, in that order; junction bases with no gene match: 7. This CDR3 region has 14 residues. Germline V CDR1 and CDR2: SGDLS, YYNGEE. The CDR3 protein is CASTRLADTGELFF. CDR3 nucleotides: TGTGCCAGCACTCGACTAGCAGATACCGGGGAGCTGTTTTTT.

The chain couples TRBV4-3 to TRBJ1-1; D call uncertain. Per the germline V gene, CDR1 is LGHNA and CDR2 is YSLEER. The CDR3 is 14 amino acids. V gave up 0 bases and J gave up 7 bases, with 12 bases separating them. As DNA, the CDR3 is TGCGCCAGCAGCCAAGAAGGGAATTTTGGTGAAGCTTTCTTT. It is translated as CASSQEGNFGEAFF.